The 23 T cell receptor beta chains presented below share a single source sample, sequenced in a study of early T cells in non-severe SARS-CoV-2 infection. One entry per CDR3 protein, called by TCRdb with MiXCR from the 5' RACE reads. The sample includes around 61,000 distinct CDR3 sequences, 10% to 15% of them seen just once. Sequencing used whole blood. Receptors were obtained from an adult who was a healthcare worker with PCR-confirmed SARS-CoV-2 infection or an uninfected control (not recorded which).

This clonotype occurred a few times. The chain carries TRBV6-2 or TRBV6-3 and TRBJ1-1, with a tentative D call TRBD1 (6 bases). This CDR3 region has 18 residues. Looked up from germline, CDR1 is MNHEY and CDR2 is SVGEGT. The V end was cut by 2 bases, the J end by 0 bases, with 19 bases between. The CDR3 DNA reads as TGTGCCAGCAGTTACGGGGGCGGTTATCAAATTATGAACACTGAAGCTTTCTTT. Encoded protein: CASSYGGGYQIMNTEAFF.

The V and J genes are TRBV24-1 and TRBJ1-1; the D is unclear. The CDR3 totals 13 residues. Germline CDR1 is KGHDR and CDR2 is SFDVKD. V was clipped by 0 bases and J by 9 bases, with 10 bases between them. The CDR3: CATSDLRTAKAFF. The CDR3 nucleotides read TGTGCCACCAGTGATTTGAGGACCGCTAAAGCTTTCTTT.

This clonotype was recorded at least ten times. V is TRBV19 and J is TRBJ2-4, with D possibly being TRBD2 (5 bases). This CDR3 contains 15 residues. The germline V gene has CDR1 LNHDA and CDR2 SQIVND (reference sequence). With 5 bases removed from V and 2 bases from J, the gap between germline ends came to 13 bases. The CDR3 sequence is CASSPAGVTKNIQYF. The CDR3 DNA follows: TGTGCCAGTAGTCCGGCCGGGGTCACCAAAAACATTCAGTACTTC.

The chain carries TRBV11-1 and TRBJ2-1; 10 positions match TRBD2. The junction had 10 bases not matched to a gene; V was cut back by 2 bases and J by 6 bases. This CDR3 has 17 residues. Germline loops: CDR1 SGHAT, CDR2 FQDESV (reference sequence). CDR3 protein: CASSLLSGGARVNEQFF. CDR3 in DNA: TGTGCCAGCAGCTTACTGAGCGGGGGGGCGAGGGTCAATGAGCAGTTCTTC.

In DNA, the CDR3 is TGTGCCAGCAGCTTAAGGCAGGGGGCCCGAGAGCAGTACTTC. It encodes CASSLRQGAREQYF. The chain carries TRBV11-2 and TRBJ2-7; TRBD1 matches 8 bases. Germline V lookup: CDR1 SGHAT, CDR2 FQNNGV. The CDR3 is made up of 14 amino acids. With V trimmed by 2 bases and J by 7 bases, 7 bases remained unmatched.

The genes are TRBV28 and TRBJ2-1, with no clear D. CDR1 MDHEN and CDR2 SYDVKM come from the germline V gene. The CDR3 consists of 11 residues. Trimming stripped 6 bases from V and 10 bases from J, with 10 bases between. The CDR3 is CASSEIREQFF. The CDR3 bases are TGTGCCAGCAGCGAGATTCGGGAGCAGTTCTTC.

This clonotype was counted at least ten times. The genes are TRBV12-3 or TRBV12-4 and TRBJ2-1; 10 bases match TRBD2. V trimming: 1 base; J trimming: 4 bases; junction bases outside the gene matches: 1. The length of the CDR3 is 15 residues. The CDR3 reads CASSLGAGGYNEQFF. The CDR3 DNA follows: TGTGCCAGCAGTTTAGGAGCGGGGGGGTACAATGAGCAGTTCTTC.

This clonotype was recorded at least ten times. This chain connects TRBV19 to TRBJ2-4; 7 bases fit TRBD2. The CDR3 length is 16 residues. The germline CDR1 and CDR2 sequences are LNHDA and SQIVND (reference sequence). V lost 2 bases, J lost 3 bases, and 7 bases stayed unmatched. CDR3 DNA sequence: TGTGCCAGTAGTATAAGTCAAGGCGGGAGCAAAAACATTCAGTACTTC. Translation gives CASSISQGGSKNIQYF.

This chain links TRBV5-1 with TRBJ2-5; maybe TRBD1 (6 bases). This CDR3 is 16 amino acids long. CDR1 is SGHRS, CDR2 YFSETQ, per germline. Trimming pared 1 base from V and 1 base from J, leaving 14 bases between. This chain's CDR3 is CASSLRGGRGQETQYF. The CDR3 DNA reads as TGCGCCAGCAGCTTGAGAGGGGGTAGGGGCCAAGAGACCCAGTACTTC.

This clonotype showed up just a few times. The genes are TRBV20-1 and TRBJ2-5, with D perhaps TRBD2 (5 bases). The CDR3 has 16 residues. Germline V gene sequence: CDR1 DFQATT, CDR2 SNEGSKA (reference sequence). V lost 3 bases to trimming and J lost 1 base, with 18 bases between them. In DNA, the CDR3 is TGCAGTGCTAGTACCGAGACCCCGACTACCCAAGAGACCCAGTACTTC. Its protein is CSASTETPTTQETQYF.

This clonotype came up many times. V usage is TRBV7-9 and J usage is TRBJ1-1; 7 bases map to TRBD1. Germline-derived CDR1 and CDR2 are SEHNR and FQNEAQ (reference sequence). V trimming: 0 bases; J trimming: 1 base; junction bases outside the gene matches: 5. The length of the CDR3 is 16 residues. This chain's CDR3 is CASSLAGSGGNTEAFF. CDR3 sequence (DNA): TGTGCCAGCAGCTTAGCAGGGTCAGGGGGGAACACTGAAGCTTTCTTT.

This clonotype was counted at least ten times. This chain links TRBV29-1 with TRBJ2-4; D is unclear. The CDR3 has 14 amino acids. Germline CDR1 and CDR2: SQVTM and ANQGSEA. The V and J ends lost 1 base and 8 bases respectively, with 15 bases between them. As DNA, the CDR3 is TGCAGCGTTGAAGGCGTGGAAAACAGTCACATTCAGTACTTC. This codes for CSVEGVENSHIQYF.

The chain uses TRBV12-3 or TRBV12-4 and TRBJ1-1; 7 bases map to TRBD1. V lost 6 bases, J lost 4 bases, and 8 bases stayed unmatched. The CDR3 has 14 residues. In nucleotides, the CDR3 is TGTGCCAGCAGAACAGGGGTTGGGGGCACTGAAGCTTTCTTT. Its translation is CASRTGVGGTEAFF.

This clonotype was counted at least ten times. The CDR3: CASSLGGSKGTQYF. CDR3 bases: TGTGCCAGCAGCTTAGGAGGGAGTAAGGGTACGCAGTATTTT. V gene TRBV11-3 combines with J gene TRBJ2-3; tentatively, D is TRBD2 (5 bases). With 1 base removed from V and 8 bases from J, the gap between germline ends came to 13 bases. The germline V gene encodes CDR1 SGHNT and CDR2 YENEEA. This CDR3 region has 14 residues.

This clonotype was observed many times. The rearrangement uses TRBV18 and TRBJ2-1; a weak D match, TRBD2 (5 bases). The ends were cut back, 3 bases at V and 9 bases at J, with 12 bases in the middle. Looked up from germline, CDR1 is KGHSH and CDR2 is LQKENI. The CDR3 covers 13 residues. CDR3 region: CASSPLSAGEQFF. The CDR3 nucleotides are TGTGCCAGCTCACCGCTTAGCGCGGGTGAGCAGTTCTTC.

The V gene is TRBV27, the J gene TRBJ2-7; D possibly matches TRBD1 or TRBD2 (5 bases each). This CDR3 contains 16 residues. Germline assignment: CDR1 MNHEY and CDR2 SMNVEV (reference sequence). V was pared by 5 bases and J by 3 bases, with 20 bases between. The CDR3 region has the DNA TGTGCCAGCAGTCCTGCAGGGACGGCGAGAGGCTACGAGCAGTACTTC. It is translated as CASSPAGTARGYEQYF.

The table lists this clonotype with a few counts. The chain links TRBV5-1 to TRBJ2-1, with no clear D. CDR3 length: 11 amino acids. CDR1 is SGHRS and CDR2 is YFSETQ in the germline V gene. Trimming left V 0 bases short and J 10 bases short, with 5 bases between. This CDR3 reads CASSLDGEQFF. The CDR3 bases are TGCGCCAGCAGCTTGGACGGGGAGCAGTTCTTC.

This clonotype was counted many times. The genes are TRBV10-2 and TRBJ2-5; 7 bases align to TRBD1. V trimming: 5 bases; J trimming: 7 bases; junction bases outside the gene matches: 10. The CDR3 consists of 14 residues. Germline CDR1 WSHSY, CDR2 SAAADI. This CDR3 is CASSIPTGAATQYF. The CDR3 DNA sequence: TGCGCCAGCAGTATCCCCACAGGGGCGGCGACCCAGTACTTC.

In its sample, this clonotype was seen many times. Here the CDR3 DNA reads TGTGCCAGCAGTTACCTGGCTGCGAACACTGAAGCTTTCTTT. Protein product: CASSYLAANTEAFF. The J gene is TRBJ1-1, the V gene TRBV6-5, with no clear D. The CDR3 runs to 14 residues. Per the germline V gene, CDR1 is MNHEY and CDR2 is SVGAGI. V was cut by 2 bases and J by 1 base, with 8 bases left in between.

The J gene is TRBJ1-1, the V gene TRBV5-1, with a possible D match to TRBD1 (5 bases). This CDR3 has 14 residues. Trimming pared 0 bases from V and 4 bases from J, leaving 10 bases between. Germline V gene data show CDR1 as SGHRS and CDR2 as YFSETQ. CDR3 sequence: CASSLAGGSTEAFF. CDR3 sequence (DNA): TGCGCCAGCAGCTTGGCGGGGGGAAGCACTGAAGCTTTCTTT.

At least ten counts were recorded for this clonotype. The chain links TRBV29-1 to TRBJ2-1, with 9 bases that match TRBD1. The CDR3 is 14 residues long. V was pared by 7 bases and J by 2 bases, with 6 bases of the junction left unmatched. Germline-derived CDR1 and CDR2 are SQVTM and ANQGSEA. CDR3 in DNA: TGCAGCGAGAGACAGGGGGGGACCTACAATGAGCAGTTCTTC. Its protein product is CSERQGGTYNEQFF.

This clonotype was seen more than once but under ten times. V and J are TRBV12-3 or TRBV12-4 and TRBJ1-1, with TRBD1 matching 12 bases. The V segment lost 6 bases and the J segment 4 bases; nucleotides outside the gene matches: 9. This CDR3 contains 16 residues. DNA for the CDR3: TGTGCCAGCAGCCCCGGGACAGGGGGCGCGGTCACTGAAGCTTTCTTT. It yields the protein CASSPGTGGAVTEAFF.

In this sample, this clonotype turned up many times. V gene TRBV6-5 combines with J gene TRBJ1-1, with a tentative D call TRBD1 (6 bases). The CDR3 extends over 15 amino acids. Per germline, CDR1 MNHEY and CDR2 SVGAGI. The V end was cut by 7 bases, the J end by 2 bases, with 17 bases between. As DNA, the CDR3 is TGTGCCAGCACCGCCATCCGGACAGCAAACACTGAAGCTTTCTTT. Translated, it gives CASTAIRTANTEAFF.